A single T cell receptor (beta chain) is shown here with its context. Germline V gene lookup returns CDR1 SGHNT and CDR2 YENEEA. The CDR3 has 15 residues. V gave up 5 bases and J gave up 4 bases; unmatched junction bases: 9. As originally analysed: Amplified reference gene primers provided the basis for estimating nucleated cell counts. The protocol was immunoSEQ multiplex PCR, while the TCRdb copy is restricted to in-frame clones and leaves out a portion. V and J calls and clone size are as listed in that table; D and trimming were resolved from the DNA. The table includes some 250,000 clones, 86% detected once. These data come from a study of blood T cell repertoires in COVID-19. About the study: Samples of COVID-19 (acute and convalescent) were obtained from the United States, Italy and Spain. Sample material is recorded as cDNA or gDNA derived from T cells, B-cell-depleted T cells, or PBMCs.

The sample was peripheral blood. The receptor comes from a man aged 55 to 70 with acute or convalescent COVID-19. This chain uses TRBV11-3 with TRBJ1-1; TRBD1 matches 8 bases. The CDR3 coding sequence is TGTGCCAGCAGCCGCTCAGGGGGCGAGGGCACTGAAGCTTTCTTT. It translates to CASSRSGGEGTEAFF.